A selection of T cell receptor beta chains follows, all from one sample in a study of T-cell reconstitution after alpha-beta-depleted transplantation in children. TCRdb re-derived calls from the PCR reads in MiXCR, one entry per CDR3 protein. The sample carries 600,000 to 800,000 distinct CDR3 sequences, around 13% recorded once. The source material was PBMCs, sampled before TCRalphabeta/CD19-depleted stem cell transplant. These receptors were collected from a girl aged 2-10 years with congenital amegakaryocytic thrombocytopenia, due to receive a stem cell transplant. CDR3s include the opening cysteine and the closing phenylalanine or tryptophan. The order of the fields is V gene, J gene, clone size, D gene, CDR3 DNA, CDR3 protein. The D gene is left open where the match is weak. The listing skips clone size in some rows; elsewhere it reads once, few, many or a size class.

V gene: TRBV20-1
J gene: TRBJ2-1
clone size: many
D gene: TRBD2
CDR3 DNA: TGCAGTGCTAGAGATCGTAGCGGGACCAACAATGAGCAGTTCTTC
CDR3 protein: CSARDRSGTNNEQFF

V gene: TRBV21-1
J gene: TRBJ2-2
clone size: few
D gene: NA
CDR3 DNA: TGTGCCAGCAGCAAAGATGGAGGTCGCGGGAGCGGGGAGCTGTTTTTT
CDR3 protein: CASSKDGGRGSGELFF

V gene: TRBV29-1
J gene: TRBJ2-5
clone size: many
D gene: NA
CDR3 DNA: TGCAGCGTTGAAGCTAGGTACCAAGAGACCCAGTACTTC
CDR3 protein: CSVEARYQETQYF

V gene: TRBV29-1
J gene: TRBJ2-1
clone size: many
D gene: TRBD2
CDR3 DNA: TGCAGCGGCAAACTAGCGGACAATGAGCAGTTCTTC
CDR3 protein: CSGKLADNEQFF

V gene: TRBV5-6
J gene: TRBJ1-6
clone size: many
D gene: NA
CDR3 DNA: TGTGCCAGCAGCTTGGACAGCACCTATAATTCACCCCTCCACTTT
CDR3 protein: CASSLDSTYNSPLHF

V gene: TRBV20-1
J gene: TRBJ2-2
clone size: NA
D gene: TRBD1
CDR3 DNA: TGCAGTGCTAGTGAGGGGGCGATGGGCACCGGGGAGCTGTTTTTT
CDR3 protein: CSASEGAMGTGELFF

V gene: TRBV20-1
J gene: TRBJ2-7
clone size: few
D gene: TRBD1
CDR3 DNA: TGCAGTGTCGGACAGGGAAATTACGAGCAGTACTTC
CDR3 protein: CSVGQGNYEQYF

V gene: TRBV5-1
J gene: TRBJ2-3
clone size: NA
D gene: NA
CDR3 DNA: TGCGCCAGCAGCTTCCGAACGGGAAATCCTGATACGCAGTATTTT
CDR3 protein: CASSFRTGNPDTQYF

V gene: TRBV3-1
J gene: TRBJ2-3
clone size: NA
D gene: TRBD2
CDR3 DNA: TGTGCCAGCAGCTCAGGGACTAGCGGGAGAGTCACCAACCTTAATACGCAGTATTTT
CDR3 protein: CASSSGTSGRVTNLNTQYF

V gene: TRBV16
J gene: TRBJ1-1
clone size: few
D gene: TRBD1
CDR3 DNA: TGTGCCAGCAGCCATGTGACAGGGAATAAGGCTGAAGCTTTCTTT
CDR3 protein: CASSHVTGNKAEAFF

V gene: TRBV5-6
J gene: TRBJ2-5
clone size: NA
D gene: TRBD1
CDR3 DNA: TGTGCCAGCAGCTTAGGACAGGTTAGGGAGACCCAGTACTTC
CDR3 protein: CASSLGQVRETQYF

V gene: TRBV20-1
J gene: TRBJ1-2
clone size: NA
D gene: TRBD1
CDR3 DNA: TGCAGTGCTAGAGATCCCCGTGGGACAGGACGTGGCTACACCTTC
CDR3 protein: CSARDPRGTGRGYTF

V gene: TRBV5-1
J gene: TRBJ2-7
clone size: few
D gene: NA
CDR3 DNA: TGCGCCAGCAGCTTGGCAGGACAAAGCTCCTACGAGCAGTACTTC
CDR3 protein: CASSLAGQSSYEQYF

V gene: TRBV7-2
J gene: TRBJ1-5
clone size: NA
D gene: NA
CDR3 DNA: TGTGCCAGCAGCTTAGATATGGGGACCAATCAGCCCCAGCATTTT
CDR3 protein: CASSLDMGTNQPQHF

V gene: TRBV7-6
J gene: TRBJ2-6
clone size: few
D gene: NA
CDR3 DNA: TGTGCCAGCAGCTTAGCGTATGGAAGGGAGTCTTCAGGGGCCAACGTCCTGACTTTC
CDR3 protein: CASSLAYGRESSGANVLTF

V gene: TRBV30
J gene: TRBJ1-2
clone size: few
D gene: NA
CDR3 DNA: TGTGCCTGGAGACGGCACAGGGTCTATGGCTACACCTTC
CDR3 protein: CAWRRHRVYGYTF

V gene: TRBV28
J gene: TRBJ2-7
clone size: few
D gene: NA
CDR3 DNA: TGTGCCAGCAGTCCGACACAGCACCCCTACGAGCAGTACTTC
CDR3 protein: CASSPTQHPYEQYF

V gene: TRBV5-1
J gene: TRBJ1-1
clone size: NA
D gene: NA
CDR3 DNA: TGCGCCAGCAGCTTGGGGGGAGCAGCACTCTTTAACACTGAAGCTTTCTTT
CDR3 protein: CASSLGGAALFNTEAFF

V gene: TRBV10-3
J gene: TRBJ2-3
clone size: NA
D gene: TRBD2
CDR3 DNA: TGTGCCATCAGTGGACTAGCGCCGGGCACAGATACGCAGTATTTT
CDR3 protein: CAISGLAPGTDTQYF

V gene: TRBV3-1
J gene: TRBJ2-7
clone size: few
D gene: NA
CDR3 DNA: TGTGCCAGCAGCCAAGGGGACATCTACGAGCAGTACTTC
CDR3 protein: CASSQGDIYEQYF

V gene: TRBV10-3
J gene: TRBJ2-3
clone size: many
D gene: NA
CDR3 DNA: TGTGCCATCAGTGAGTCGCCGCGGTCGCAGTATTTT
CDR3 protein: CAISESPRSQYF

V gene: TRBV7-9
J gene: TRBJ2-2
clone size: many
D gene: NA
CDR3 DNA: TGTGCCAGCAGCCGACAAAACACCGGGGAGCTGTTTTTT
CDR3 protein: CASSRQNTGELFF

V gene: TRBV19
J gene: TRBJ2-7
clone size: NA
D gene: NA
CDR3 DNA: TGTGCCAGTAGTAACCTTGGTAGCACCTACGAGCAGTACTTC
CDR3 protein: CASSNLGSTYEQYF

V gene: TRBV28
J gene: TRBJ2-5
clone size: few
D gene: TRBD2
CDR3 DNA: TGTGCCAGCAGTTTCAGGACTAGCGGGAGGTGGGCTGGTGAGACCCAGTACTTC
CDR3 protein: CASSFRTSGRWAGETQYF

V gene: TRBV4-2
J gene: TRBJ2-2
clone size: many
D gene: NA
CDR3 DNA: TGTGCCAGCAGCCAAGATCGTCTGGGACTCCAGAACACCGGGGAGCTGTTTTTT
CDR3 protein: CASSQDRLGLQNTGELFF

V gene: TRBV5-6
J gene: TRBJ2-7
clone size: few
D gene: TRBD1
CDR3 DNA: TGTGCCAGCAGCTTCAACAGGGGTTCCTACGAGCAGTACTTC
CDR3 protein: CASSFNRGSYEQYF

V gene: TRBV5-1
J gene: TRBJ1-5
clone size: many
D gene: TRBD1
CDR3 DNA: TGCGCCAGCAGCGGACAGGGGTTGGATCAGCCCCAGCATTTT
CDR3 protein: CASSGQGLDQPQHF

V gene: TRBV19
J gene: TRBJ1-1
clone size: many
D gene: NA
CDR3 DNA: TGTGCCAGTAGTAAGGGGTACACTGAAGCTTTCTTT
CDR3 protein: CASSKGYTEAFF

V gene: TRBV5-1
J gene: TRBJ1-1
clone size: many
D gene: TRBD1
CDR3 DNA: TGCGCCAGCAGTGCGGCAGGGGGAGTTGACACTGAAGCTTTCTTT
CDR3 protein: CASSAAGGVDTEAFF

V gene: TRBV2
J gene: TRBJ2-5
clone size: NA
D gene: NA
CDR3 DNA: TGTGCCAGCACCACCCTCTCGGCCCAAGAGACCCAGTACTTC
CDR3 protein: CASTTLSAQETQYF

V gene: TRBV7-2
J gene: TRBJ2-3
clone size: many
D gene: TRBD2
CDR3 DNA: TGTGCCAGCAGCTTGCGACCCGGGACTAGCGTTACAGATACGCAGTATTTT
CDR3 protein: CASSLRPGTSVTDTQYF

V gene: TRBV14
J gene: TRBJ1-2
clone size: NA
D gene: NA
CDR3 DNA: TGTGCCAGCAGCCAACGACGGTTCAACTATGGCTACACCTTC
CDR3 protein: CASSQRRFNYGYTF

V gene: TRBV20-1
J gene: TRBJ1-1
clone size: NA
D gene: NA
CDR3 DNA: TGCAGTGTCCCTCCAGGCGCGGGGAAGTTTAACACTGAAGCTTTCTTT
CDR3 protein: CSVPPGAGKFNTEAFF

V gene: TRBV20-1
J gene: TRBJ1-1
clone size: many
D gene: NA
CDR3 DNA: TGCAGTGCTAGAGATCGGCTTGGGCTAAACACTGAAGCTTTCTTT
CDR3 protein: CSARDRLGLNTEAFF

V gene: TRBV29-1
J gene: TRBJ2-7
clone size: many
D gene: TRBD1
CDR3 DNA: TGCAGCGTCTTCGGGACAGGGGCCTACGAGCAGTACTTC
CDR3 protein: CSVFGTGAYEQYF

V gene: TRBV5-1
J gene: TRBJ2-3
clone size: few
D gene: TRBD2
CDR3 DNA: TGCGCCAGCAGCCGGCGGGGGGCCGCAGATACGCAGTATTTT
CDR3 protein: CASSRRGAADTQYF

V gene: TRBV20-1
J gene: TRBJ2-7
clone size: NA
D gene: TRBD2
CDR3 DNA: TGCAGTGCTAGAGGGGCACTAGCGGTTTCCTACGAGCAGTACTTC
CDR3 protein: CSARGALAVSYEQYF

V gene: TRBV28
J gene: TRBJ2-3
clone size: many
D gene: TRBD2
CDR3 DNA: TGTGCCAGCAGTTTATTGACTAGCGGGAGTTTGGATACGCAGTATTTT
CDR3 protein: CASSLLTSGSLDTQYF